The 20 T cell receptor beta chains below come from one sample, sequenced in a study of human T cells and chemical hapten exposure. Time point defined: patch test 1, 2 weeks after DPC sensitization. The treatment: therapeutic diphenylcyclopropenone sensitization with weekly scalp DPC. TCRdb reanalysed the RACE reads using MiXCR and keeps one entry per CDR3 protein. The data hold about 82,000 distinct CDR3 sequences, with about 11% observed a single time. The sequenced sample was whole blood, obtained in connection with sensitization to the hapten diphenylcyclopropenone (DPC). These receptors were collected from a woman aged 45 to 65 with alopecia areata. Some clones in this sample may be carry-over from other donors' samples.

This chain uses TRBV19 with TRBJ2-2, with D maybe TRBD2 (6 bases). Per the germline V gene, CDR1 is LNHDA and CDR2 is SQIVND (reference sequence). The V and J ends lost 4 bases and 5 bases respectively, with 11 bases between them. The CDR3 is made up of 14 amino acids. The CDR3 protein is CASSTTSSTGELFF. DNA of the CDR3: TGTGCCAGTAGTACGACTAGTTCTACCGGGGAGCTGTTTTTT.

The sample holds a few counts of this clonotype. This sequence joins TRBV7-3 and TRBJ2-5; 7 bases are a match to TRBD2. V lost 5 bases and J lost 1; bases outside the gene matches: 10. Germline-derived CDR1 and CDR2 are SGHTA and FQGTGA. The CDR3 runs to 16 residues. Here the CDR3 DNA reads TGTGCCAGCAGCCGATTGGGAGCGGGGCTCCAAGAGACCCAGTACTTC. Translation gives CASSRLGAGLQETQYF.

This clonotype was detected ten times or more. The chain employs TRBV29-1 and TRBJ2-3; a weak D match, TRBD1 (6 bases). Trimming removed 7 bases from V and 4 bases from J, with 15 bases in between. Germline assignment: CDR1 SQVTM and CDR2 ANQGSEA. CDR3 length equals 13 residues. In DNA, the CDR3 is TGCAGCGGAAAAAGGGGGATCGCAGATACGCAGTATTTT. Its protein product is CSGKRGIADTQYF.

This clonotype was counted a few times. In DNA form, the CDR3 reads TGTGCCAGCAGTTCCCGACGGACAGGGGTTACCTACGAGCAGTACTTC. Protein sequence: CASSSRRTGVTYEQYF. The rearrangement uses TRBV25-1 and TRBJ2-7; 9 bases agree with TRBD1. CDR1 and CDR2 (germline): MGHDK, SYGVNS. CDR3 length: 16 residues. Germline trimming cut 5 bases from V and 2 bases from J; bases unmatched to any gene: 10.

The chain links TRBV6-5 to TRBJ1-1; weak D call: TRBD1 (5 bases). The germline CDR1 and CDR2 sequences are MNHEY and SVGAGI. The germline V and J ends were trimmed by 5 bases and 0 bases, with 13 bases remaining between them. CDR3 length: 15 amino acids. In DNA form, the CDR3 reads TGTGCCAGCAGTGGGCCGGGACGGCTGAACACTGAAGCTTTCTTT. Amino acids: CASSGPGRLNTEAFF.

The V gene is TRBV20-1, the J gene TRBJ1-1; D possibly corresponds to TRBD1 (6 bases). The CDR3 loop spans 13 amino acids. From germline, CDR1 is DFQATT and CDR2 SNEGSKA (reference sequence). V lost 2 bases and J 5 bases, leaving 12 bases between the germline ends. This chain's CDR3 is CSARKNRGTEAFF. In DNA form, the CDR3 reads TGCAGTGCTAGAAAAAATAGGGGGACTGAAGCTTTCTTT.

This clonotype was observed a few times. The chain joins TRBV4-3 to TRBJ2-1; D perhaps matches TRBD2 (6 bases). Trimming cost V 5 bases and J 10 bases, with 21 bases left between them. The V gene's germline CDR1 is LGHNA and CDR2 YSLEER. The CDR3 loop spans 15 amino acids. The CDR3 DNA follows: TGCGCCAGCAGCTCCCACCTAGGAGGGGCAAGCGAGCAGTTCTTC. Protein sequence: CASSSHLGGASEQFF.

The sample holds a few counts of this clonotype. This chain connects TRBV7-6 to TRBJ1-1; the D is unclear. Germline V CDR1 and CDR2: SGHVS, FNYEAQ. Trimming stripped 5 bases from V and 1 base from J, with 11 bases between. The CDR3 is 14 residues long. This chain's CDR3 is CASSPDVGNTEAFF. Here the CDR3 DNA reads TGTGCCAGCAGCCCCGACGTGGGGAACACTGAAGCTTTCTTT.

This chain uses TRBV4-3 with TRBJ2-6; unclear D gene. Trimming cost V 4 bases and J 0 bases, with 22 bases left between them. CDR3 length: 20 amino acids. Germline V gene lookup returns CDR1 LGHNA and CDR2 YSLEER. The CDR3 DNA is TGCGCCAGCAGCCCCCCCCGTCTCGGCATCCTATCCTCTGGGGCCAACGTCCTGACTTTC. Its translation is CASSPPRLGILSSGANVLTF.

The CDR3 region is CASKGITYEQYF. In nucleotides, the CDR3 is TGTGCCAGCAAGGGGATAACCTACGAGCAGTACTTC. This rearrangement joins TRBV27 to TRBJ2-7; maybe TRBD1 (5 bases). This CDR3 region has 12 residues. The V end was cut by 7 bases, the J end by 2 bases, with 9 bases between. Germline V gives CDR1 MNHEY, CDR2 SMNVEV (reference sequence).

This clonotype was counted a few times. The rearrangement uses TRBV6-5 and TRBJ2-3; TRBD2 might be the D (6 bases). The CDR3 spans 14 residues. In germline, CDR1 is MNHEY, CDR2 SVGAGI. V was pared by 5 bases and J by 3 bases, with 12 bases between. CDR3: CASSLAKETDTQYF. The CDR3 DNA sequence: TGTGCCAGCAGTCTAGCGAAGGAAACAGATACGCAGTATTTT.

This clonotype has a handful of counts. The rearrangement uses TRBV23-1 and TRBJ2-7; possibly TRBD2 for D (5 bases). TRBV23-1 is identified as an open reading frame with a role that is uncertain. This CDR3 is 11 amino acids long. V lost 10 bases and J lost 6, with 13 bases in between. CDR3 DNA: TGCGCCACCATACCCCGGGGCGAGCAGTACTTC. Translation gives CATIPRGEQYF.

The chain employs TRBV28 and TRBJ1-6; unclear D gene. The CDR3 is 14 amino acids. Germline lookup yields CDR1 MDHEN and CDR2 SYDVKM. V was shortened by 7 bases and J by 4 bases, with 11 bases between the two germline ends. The CDR3: CASKPGGYNSPLHF. CDR3 coding DNA: TGTGCCAGCAAACCCGGAGGTTATAATTCACCCCTCCACTTT. The variable domain in full, completed from reference TRBV28 and TRBJ1-6, reads DVKVTQSSRYLVKRTGEKVFLECVQDMDHENMFWYRQDPGLGLRLIYFSYDVKMKEKGDIPEGYSVSREKKERFSLILESASTNQTSMYLCASKPGGYNSPLHFGNGTRLTVT.

Ten or more counts support this clonotype. The chain employs TRBV14 and TRBJ1-2; the D gene is possibly TRBD1 (6 bases). The CDR3 consists of 15 residues. The V end lost 0 bases, the J end lost 4 bases, and 12 bases lay between the germline ends. The germline gives CDR1 SGHDN, CDR2 FVKESK. CDR3 sequence (DNA): TGTGCCAGCAGCCAAGAGTCGGGACACTTCTATGGCTACACCTTC. Its translation: CASSQESGHFYGYTF.

Here the CDR3 DNA reads TGTGCCAGCAGTGCCTCGTGGGGCACTGAAGCTTTCTTT. It yields the protein CASSASWGTEAFF. The chain recombines TRBV6-4 with TRBJ1-1, with D uncertain. V was clipped by 4 bases and J by 4 bases, with 10 bases between them. CDR3 length: 13 residues. Per germline, CDR1 MRHNA and CDR2 SNTAGT.

This clonotype was detected ten times or more. The V gene is TRBV5-1, the J gene TRBJ2-7, with 7 bases matching TRBD1. The CDR3 contains 16 residues. Germline CDR1 is SGHRS and CDR2 is YFSETQ. Trimming removed 0 bases from V and 0 bases from J; junction bases left unmatched: 6. Here the CDR3 reads CASSLGHRDSSYEQYF. In nucleotides, the CDR3 is TGCGCCAGCAGCTTGGGTCACAGGGACAGCTCCTACGAGCAGTACTTC.

The sample holds many counts of this clonotype. V is TRBV6-5 and J is TRBJ1-1; 8 positions match TRBD1. V was pared by 7 bases and J by 7 bases, with 17 bases of the junction left unmatched. The CDR3 runs to 16 residues. From germline, CDR1 is MNHEY and CDR2 SVGAGI. The chain's CDR3 is CASKRFYPGQEVEAFF. CDR3 nucleotide sequence: TGTGCCAGCAAACGCTTCTATCCGGGACAGGAGGTTGAAGCTTTCTTT.

The V gene is TRBV20-1, the J gene TRBJ2-7; D is uncertain. Looked up from germline, CDR1 is DFQATT and CDR2 is SNEGSKA (reference sequence). This CDR3 has 13 amino acids. V was clipped by 2 bases and J by 2 bases, with 10 bases between them. This CDR3 is CSARRKDPYEQYF. The DNA of the CDR3 is TGCAGTGCTAGAAGAAAGGACCCCTACGAGCAGTACTTC.

A remark on this clonotype: At one of its ends the junction is not consistent with the germline gene, which may arise from a read error. V gene TRBV28 combines with J gene TRBJ1-1; weak D call: TRBD1 (5 bases). There are 14 residues in the CDR3. Per the germline V gene, CDR1 is MDHEN and CDR2 is SYDVKM. The CDR3 here is CASSTGGAGTETFF. The CDR3 DNA sequence: TGTGCCAGCAGTACAGGCGGGGCGGGTACTGAAACTTTCTTT.

This clonotype has ten or more counts. The chain uses TRBV7-3 and TRBJ2-1; 8 nucleotides align to TRBD2. V was pared by 6 bases and J by 0 bases, with 7 bases of the junction left unmatched. Per germline, CDR1 SGHTA and CDR2 FQGTGA. CDR3 length: 16 residues. The CDR3 nucleotides are TGTGCCAGCAGGCCCAGCGGGGGCCCCTCCTACAATGAGCAGTTCTTC. Encoded protein: CASRPSGGPSYNEQFF.